This T cell receptor beta chain appears in the sequencing data of a study of CD8 T cells in Susac syndrome. Background on the study: When their blood was taken, the Susac syndrome patients had either not yet had any therapy, were taking corticosteroids, or were taking intravenous immunoglobulin alone. The study, taken as a whole, reports: Clonal CD8+ expansion in Susac was highest in TEMRA cells and active patients.

The length of the CDR3 is 12 residues. Per the germline V gene, CDR1 is SGHDT and CDR2 is YYEEEE. The ends were cut back, 7 bases at V and 3 bases at J, with 5 bases in the middle. Random hexamers served to reverse transcribe about 0.5 to 1 ug RNA. TCRdb recomputed calls from the immunoSEQ multiplex PCR reads with MiXCR, one row per CDR3 protein. The sample shows some 200,000 distinct CDR3 sequences, 95% of them seen only once. Comment on this clonotype: Its antigen is undetermined.

This sequence joins TRBV5-6 and TRBJ1-6; D ambiguous. This TCR was sampled from a human donor with Susac syndrome. Sequenced sample: CD8+ T cells from PBMCs. The CDR3 nucleotides read TGTGCCAGCTCGGGCTATAATTCACCCCTCCACTTT. Translating gives CASSGYNSPLHF.